This T cell receptor (beta chain) was identified during a study of T cells in Graves' hyperthyroidism and ophthalmopathy. Amplification targeted TCR beta CDR3 regions from RNA transcripts. A set of HTBI primers served as the primers for a first-round RT-PCR of the TCR CDR3. Each CDR3 protein is one row after TCRdb ran MiXCR on the multiplex PCR reads. Altogether 600,000 to 800,000 distinct CDR3 sequences are present, around a third being singletons, with the ten largest covering around 32%. This clonotype came up a few times. Its antigen is currently unknown. The V segment lost 7 bases and the J segment 0 bases; nucleotides outside the gene matches: 3. CDR1 is MNHEY and CDR2 is SVGAGI in the germline V gene. The CDR3 contains 13 residues. The source of the PBMCs was 8.5 to 10 ml of fresh peripheral blood. Whole-study results and caveats: In the analysis, a 13 V-J model separated ophthalmopathy from stable hyperthyroidism. Peripheral blood also featured most of the thyroid clonotypes expanded above 0.001.

The sequencing sample was made of blood. The receptor was derived from a woman aged 40-49 years with Graves' hyperthyroidism. The rearrangement joins TRBV6-5 to TRBJ2-7, with 7 bases aligning to TRBD1. In DNA form, the CDR3 reads TGTGCCAGCATACAGGGGAGCTCCTACGAGCAGTACTTC. It translates to CASIQGSSYEQYF.